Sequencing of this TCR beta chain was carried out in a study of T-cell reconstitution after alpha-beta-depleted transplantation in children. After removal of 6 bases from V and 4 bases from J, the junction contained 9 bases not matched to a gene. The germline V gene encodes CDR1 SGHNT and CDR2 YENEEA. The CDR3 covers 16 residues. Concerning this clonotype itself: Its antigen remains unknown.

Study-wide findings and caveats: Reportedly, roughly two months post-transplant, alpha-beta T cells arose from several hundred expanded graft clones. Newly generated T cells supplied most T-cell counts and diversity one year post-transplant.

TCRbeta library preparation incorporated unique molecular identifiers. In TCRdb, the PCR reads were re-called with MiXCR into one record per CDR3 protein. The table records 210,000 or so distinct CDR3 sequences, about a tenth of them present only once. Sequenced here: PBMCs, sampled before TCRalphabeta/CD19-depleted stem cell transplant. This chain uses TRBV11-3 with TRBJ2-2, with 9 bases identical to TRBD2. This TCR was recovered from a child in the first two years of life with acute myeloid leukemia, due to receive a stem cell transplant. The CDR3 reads CASRGGLAAPTGELFF. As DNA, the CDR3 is TGTGCCAGCAGGGGGGGACTAGCAGCCCCCACCGGGGAGCTGTTTTTT.